The entry below describes one T cell receptor beta chain. Study processing details: Amplifying reference gene primers gave estimates of nucleated cell counts. Using immunoSEQ multiplex PCR, the repertoire was profiled, and TCRdb retains in-frame clones only, with some absent. That table gives V, J and clone size, and the DNA gave D and trimming. The sample lists 200,000 to 250,000 clones, around 80% occurring once. This CDR3 spans 14 amino acids. Germline V gene lookup returns CDR1 PRHDT and CDR2 FYEKMQ (reference sequence). V was cut by 5 bases and J by 0 bases, with 10 bases left in between. This sample is drawn from a study of blood T cell repertoires in COVID-19. Study-wide background: The analysed material was cDNA or gDNA that came from T cells, B-cell-depleted T cells, or PBMCs.

This receptor was obtained from a man aged 50-60 years with active or convalescent COVID-19. Sequenced: peripheral blood. The V and J genes are TRBV13 and TRBJ1-2; D gene unclear. CDR3 amino acids: CASSARHPNYGYTF. In DNA form, the CDR3 reads TGTGCCAGCAGCGCCAGACACCCTAACTATGGCTACACCTTC.